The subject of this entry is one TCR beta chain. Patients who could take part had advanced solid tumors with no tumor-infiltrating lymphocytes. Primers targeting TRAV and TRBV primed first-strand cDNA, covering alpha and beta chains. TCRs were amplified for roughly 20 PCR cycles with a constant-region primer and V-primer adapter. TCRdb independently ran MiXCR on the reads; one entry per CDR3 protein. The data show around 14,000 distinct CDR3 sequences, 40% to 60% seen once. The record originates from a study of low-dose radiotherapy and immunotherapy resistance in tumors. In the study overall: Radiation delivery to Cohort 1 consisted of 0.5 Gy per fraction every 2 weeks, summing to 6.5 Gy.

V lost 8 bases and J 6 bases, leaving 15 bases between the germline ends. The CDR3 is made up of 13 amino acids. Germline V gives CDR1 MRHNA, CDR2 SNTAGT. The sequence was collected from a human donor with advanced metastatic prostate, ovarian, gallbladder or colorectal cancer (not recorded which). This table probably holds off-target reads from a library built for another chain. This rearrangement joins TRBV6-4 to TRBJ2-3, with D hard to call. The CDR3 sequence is CASLVGPWDTQYF. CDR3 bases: TGTGCCAGCCTCGTCGGGCCATGGGATACGCAGTATTTT.